This T cell receptor beta chain emerged from a study of blood T cell repertoires in COVID-19. Study as a whole: The United States, Italy and Spain were the sources of the acute and convalescent COVID-19 samples. The analysed material was cDNA or gDNA that came from T cells, B-cell-depleted T cells, or PBMCs.

Per the germline V gene, CDR1 is SEHNR and CDR2 is FQNEAQ (reference sequence). This CDR3 is built from 14 residues. V lost 5 bases and J lost 5, with 16 bases in between. Source study methods: Reference gene primer amplification yielded estimated nucleated cell counts. This table comes from immunoSEQ multiplex PCR, and its TCRdb copy is limited to in-frame clones, with some not included. That table gives V, J and clone size, and the DNA gave D and trimming. The table lists around 170,000 clones, 80% to 85% of them singletons. The V and J genes are TRBV7-9 and TRBJ2-7, with a tentative D call TRBD1 (5 bases). Sequencing was carried out using peripheral blood. The TCR comes from a woman aged 40 to 50 with acute or convalescent COVID-19. The CDR3 DNA reads as TGTGCCAGCAGCAGATTGCAGGGTTCCCACGAGCAGTACTTC. It yields the protein CASSRLQGSHEQYF.